These T cell receptor beta chains were read from a single sample in a study of blood T cell repertoires in COVID-19. This table comes from immunoSEQ multiplex PCR, and its TCRdb copy is limited to in-frame clones, with some not included. The sample yields a few hundred thousand clones, roughly 80% seen once. The sample was peripheral blood. These receptors were taken from a human donor in a cohort sampled during active COVID-19. The CDR3 runs from the conserved cysteine through the conserved F or W. A D gene is named only where the DNA matches it firmly. Size is omitted from some rows. Given values are once, few, many or a class for expanded clones.

j_call | v_call | clone_size | d_call | cdr3_aa | cdr3_nt
TRBJ2-7 | TRBV4-3 | . | TRBD1 | CASSQVQGAAMVEQYF | TGCGCCAGCAGCCAAGTACAGGGGGCTGCCATGGTCGAGCAGTACTTC
TRBJ1-1 | TRBV28 | . | . | CASSLEGRYTEAFF | TGTGCCAGCAGTTTGGAGGGGAGATACACTGAAGCTTTCTTT
TRBJ1-1 | TRBV19 | . | . | CASSIGRGAFTEAFF | TGTGCCAGTAGTATAGGACGGGGGGCGTTCACTGAAGCTTTCTTT
TRBJ2-3 | TRBV12-3/TRBV12-4 | . | . | CASSSSTDTQYF | TGTGCCAGCAGCTCCTCCACAGATACGCAGTATTTT
TRBJ1-2 | TRBV27 | . | . | CASSLEGYGYTF | TGTGCCAGCAGTTTAGAGGGCTATGGCTACACCTTC
TRBJ2-5 | TRBV20-1 | . | TRBD2 | CSASLIREGRETQYF | TGCAGTGCTAGTCTTATCCGGGAGGGGAGGGAGACCCAGTACTTC
TRBJ2-1 | TRBV4-2 | . | TRBD2 | CASSQVGAGPYNEQFF | TGTGCCAGCAGCCAAGTCGGAGCGGGACCCTACAATGAGCAGTTCTTC
TRBJ1-2 | TRBV4-1 | . | TRBD1 | CASSQRKGAAYGYTF | TGCGCCAGCAGCCAACGAAAGGGGGCTGCCTATGGCTACACCTTC
TRBJ2-7 | TRBV2 | many | . | CASSGGTGSYEQYF | TGTGCCAGCAGCGGGGGGACAGGTTCCTACGAGCAGTACTTC
TRBJ1-6 | TRBV7-8 | once | TRBD1 | CASSQGTGVVTYNSPLHF | TGTGCCAGCAGCCAGGGGACAGGGGTCGTAACCTATAATTCACCCCTCCACTTT
TRBJ1-5 | TRBV19 | . | TRBD1 | CASSTDRANQPQHF | TGTGCCAGTAGTACTGACAGGGCGAATCAGCCCCAGCATTTT
TRBJ2-7 | TRBV9 | . | . | CASSITGTGGDEQYF | TGTGCCAGCAGCATTACCGGGACCGGGGGTGACGAGCAGTACTTC
TRBJ2-7 | TRBV11-2 | . | TRBD1 | CASSPIPGTDSYEQYF | TGTGCCAGCAGCCCCATCCCCGGGACAGACTCCTACGAGCAGTACTTC
TRBJ2-1 | TRBV4-2 | . | . | CASSQDGGNEQFF | TGTGCCAGCAGCCAAGATGGCGGAAATGAGCAGTTCTTC
TRBJ2-3 | TRBV4-3 | . | TRBD2 | CASSQGSGRASDTQYF | TGCGCCAGCAGCCAGGGTAGCGGGAGGGCATCAGATACGCAGTATTTT
TRBJ1-5 | TRBV30 | . | . | CAWSRGQTTAQHF | TGTGCCTGGAGCCGAGGACAGACCACGGCCCAGCATTTT
TRBJ2-7 | TRBV12-3/TRBV12-4 | . | . | CASRSTENYEQYF | TGTGCCAGCAGGTCGACAGAGAACTACGAGCAGTACTTC
TRBJ1-5 | TRBV28 | . | TRBD1 | CLRQGGSNQPQHF | TGTTTGCGACAGGGGGGAAGCAATCAGCCCCAGCATTTT
TRBJ1-2 | TRBV5-6 | . | . | CASSLAEWGTNYGYTF | TGTGCCAGCAGCTTGGCCGAGTGGGGCACTAACTATGGCTACACCTTC
TRBJ2-6 | TRBV11-1 | . | . | CASSPDSSGANVLTF | TGTGCCAGCAGCCCGGACTCCTCTGGGGCCAACGTCCTGACTTTC
TRBJ2-3 | TRBV6-6 | once | TRBD1 | CASNPDRGFTDTQYF | TGTGCCAGCAATCCGGACAGGGGCTTCACAGATACGCAGTATTTT
TRBJ2-4 | TRBV14 | . | . | CASSQAGAKNIQYF | TGTGCCAGCAGCCAAGCGGGGGCCAAAAACATTCAGTACTTC
TRBJ2-7 | TRBV19 | . | . | CASSPMTGSDREQYF | TGTGCCAGTAGTCCCATGACAGGTTCCGATCGCGAGCAGTACTTC
TRBJ2-3 | TRBV28 | . | . | CASSSSLRDSTDTQYF | TGTGCCAGCAGTTCTTCACTTCGGGATAGCACAGATACGCAGTATTTT
TRBJ1-1 | TRBV7-2 | . | TRBD1 | CASSLASGGNTEAFF | TGTGCCAGCAGCTTAGCTTCAGGGGGCAACACTGAAGCTTTCTTT
TRBJ1-2 | TRBV14 | . | . | CASSRAIQGPSGYTF | TGTGCCAGCAGCCGAGCAATACAGGGTCCGTCCGGCTACACCTTC
TRBJ2-4 | TRBV15 | . | . | CATSATLRAAKNIQYF | TGTGCCACCAGCGCCACCCTCAGGGCGGCCAAAAACATTCAGTACTTC
TRBJ2-7 | TRBV19 | . | TRBD2 | CASSISGTSGYEQYF | TGTGCCAGTAGTATATCCGGGACTAGCGGCTACGAGCAGTACTTC
TRBJ1-2 | TRBV7-3 | . | . | CASSLDGRGYTF | TGTGCCAGCAGCCTTGACGGCAGGGGCTACACCTTC
TRBJ2-7 | TRBV6-4 | . | . | CASSVVRDIAYEQYF | TGTGCCAGCAGTGTCGTCCGGGACATAGCCTACGAGCAGTACTTC
TRBJ2-7 | TRBV5-1 | . | . | CASSLPTSTATYEQYF | TGCGCCAGCAGCTTGCCAACCTCGACAGCCACCTACGAGCAGTACTTC
TRBJ1-2 | TRBV7-9 | once | . | CASTGQGLNYGYTF | TGTGCCAGCACCGGCCAGGGGTTAAACTATGGCTACACCTTC
TRBJ1-1 | TRBV27 | . | TRBD1 | CASSLTRQGEAFF | TGTGCCAGCAGTTTAACCCGACAGGGTGAAGCTTTCTTT
TRBJ1-6 | TRBV7-6 | once | . | CASSNTGSGNSPLHF | TGTGCCAGCAGTAATACAGGGAGCGGTAATTCACCCCTCCACTTT
TRBJ2-7 | TRBV6-2/TRBV6-3 | . | . | CASSYPERDLSYEQYF | TGTGCCAGCAGTTACCCCGAACGGGACTTGTCCTACGAGCAGTACTTC
TRBJ2-1 | TRBV29-1 | . | TRBD2 | CSVGLAGGPANEQFF | TGCAGCGTTGGGCTAGCGGGAGGGCCTGCAAATGAGCAGTTCTTC
TRBJ1-2 | TRBV6-1 | few | TRBD1 | CASSDPRQGTSGYTF | TGTGCCAGCAGTGACCCCCGACAGGGAACTAGTGGCTACACCTTC
TRBJ2-1 | TRBV6-5 | . | . | CASSYSTRLYEQFF | TGTGCCAGCAGTTACTCGACGCGGCTGTATGAGCAGTTCTTC
TRBJ2-5 | TRBV4-3 | . | TRBD2 | CASSQVAAGGRETQYF | TGCGCCAGCAGCCAAGTCGCTGCGGGAGGGAGAGAGACCCAGTACTTC
TRBJ2-1 | TRBV7-3 | few | TRBD2 | CASRVSSGSNEQFF | TGTGCCAGCAGAGTGTCTAGCGGGAGCAATGAGCAGTTCTTC
TRBJ2-2 | TRBV27 | once | TRBD2 | CASSITPGTSGPGELFF | TGTGCCAGCAGTATAACCCCGGGGACTAGCGGTCCCGGGGAGCTGTTTTTT
TRBJ2-3 | TRBV5-1 | . | TRBD2 | CASSGGLAHTDTQYF | TGCGCCAGCAGCGGGGGACTAGCTCATACAGATACGCAGTATTTT
TRBJ2-1 | TRBV3-1/TRBV3-2 | . | . | CASSQSPGDGYNEQFF | TGTGCCAGCAGCCAATCACCAGGGGACGGTTACAATGAGCAGTTCTTC
TRBJ2-7 | TRBV23-1 | . | . | CASHHQHRVSYEQYF | TGCGCCAGCCATCATCAACACAGGGTCTCCTACGAGCAGTACTTC
TRBJ2-2 | TRBV10-3 | . | . | CAISDLYRENTGELFF | TGTGCCATCAGTGACCTATACAGGGAGAACACCGGGGAGCTGTTTTTT
TRBJ1-1 | TRBV20-1 | . | . | CSASRGPNTEAFF | TGCAGTGCTAGTAGAGGGCCTAACACTGAAGCTTTCTTT